The 9 T cell receptor beta chains below come from one sample, sequenced in a study of a mutant IDH1 vaccine in newly diagnosed glioma. Time point defined: week 5, during vaccination. The vaccine gave 300 ug of a 20-mer mutant IDH1 peptide subcutaneously per dose. No antigens are known for them. Sequenced by immunoSEQ multiplex PCR; TCRdb stores in-frame clones only, minus some. The sample has tens of thousands of clones; about 86% are singletons. Sequenced here: PBMCs, sampled from a glioma patient whose treatment included an IDH1 peptide vaccine. These receptors were obtained from a young man with glioma.

The chain recombines TRBV5-1 with TRBJ2-2, with D perhaps TRBD1 (5 bases). Germline V lookup: CDR1 SGHRS, CDR2 YFSETQ. V was pared by 5 bases and J by 4 bases, with 18 bases between. This CDR3 contains 16 residues. The CDR3 DNA reads as TGCGCCAGCAGTGCGGAGCCCCTTGGGGCCACCGGGGAGCTGTTTTTT. This codes for CASSAEPLGATGELFF.

V is TRBV27 and J is TRBJ1-5; 7 bases map to TRBD1. This CDR3 spans 14 amino acids. The trim removed 6 bases at V and 6 bases at J, leaving 8 bases unmatched. From germline, CDR1 is MNHEY and CDR2 SMNVEV (reference sequence). Here the CDR3 DNA reads TGTGCCAGCAGCCCAGACAGGGTAGGTCAGCCCCAGCATTTT. This encodes CASSPDRVGQPQHF.

The CDR3 nucleotides are TGTGCCAGCAGTGACTCGAGTCGGGGCACAGATACGCAGTATTTT. It is translated as CASSDSSRGTDTQYF. The V and J genes are TRBV6-4 and TRBJ2-3; D is uncertain. The CDR3 is made up of 15 amino acids. Germline V gives CDR1 MRHNA, CDR2 SNTAGT. The germline V and J ends were trimmed by 0 bases and 1 base, with 8 bases remaining between them.

The chain joins TRBV28 to TRBJ1-4; 9 positions match TRBD1. The CDR3 sequence is 13 residues long. Trimming at V came to 7 bases and at J to 6 bases, leaving 3 bases not matched to a gene. Per germline, CDR1 MDHEN and CDR2 SYDVKM. This chain's CDR3 is CASTDRGDEKLFF. The CDR3 DNA follows: TGTGCCAGCACCGACAGGGGGGATGAAAAACTGTTTTTT. Using reference TRBV28 and TRBJ1-4 for the parts outside the CDR3, the full variable domain is DVKVTQSSRYLVKRTGEKVFLECVQDMDHENMFWYRQDPGLGLRLIYFSYDVKMKEKGDIPEGYSVSREKKERFSLILESASTNQTSMYLCASTDRGDEKLFFGSGTQLSVL.

V usage is TRBV5-4 and J usage is TRBJ2-3, with D possibly called TRBD1 or TRBD2 (6 bases each). The germline V gene encodes CDR1 SGHNT and CDR2 YYREEE (reference sequence). This CDR3 has 16 amino acids. The germline V and J ends were trimmed by 6 bases and 1 base, with 18 bases remaining between them. CDR3 in DNA: TGTGCCAGCACTCCGAACAGGGACTTTCGCACAGATACGCAGTATTTT. Encoded protein: CASTPNRDFRTDTQYF.

This clone came up once. The V gene is TRBV9, the J gene TRBJ2-7; tentative D call: TRBD1 (5 bases). Deletions cut 0 bases from V and 2 bases from J, with 9 bases between. The CDR3 totals 14 residues. Per the germline V gene, CDR1 is SGDLS and CDR2 is YYNGEE. The CDR3 is CASSVDRNTYEQYF. The DNA for the CDR3 is TGTGCCAGCAGCGTAGACAGGAACACCTACGAGCAGTACTTC.

The chain carries TRBV6-5 and TRBJ1-3; D remains ambiguous. The CDR3 spans 11 residues. V was shortened by 3 bases and J by 3 bases, with 0 bases between the two germline ends. The germline CDR1 and CDR2 sequences are MNHEY and SVGAGI. This CDR3 is CASSYGNTIYF. In DNA form, the CDR3 reads TGTGCCAGCAGTTATGGAAACACCATATATTTT.

This clone was seen a single time. The V and J genes are TRBV29-1 and TRBJ2-7, with 9 bases fitting TRBD1. CDR3 size: 14 residues. The V segment lost 5 bases and the J segment 6 bases; nucleotides outside the gene matches: 11. CDR1 is SQVTM, CDR2 ANQGSEA, per germline. CDR3 nucleotides: TGCAGCGTTATTCCCGGACAGGGGTTCGGCGAGCAGTACTTC. Its translation is CSVIPGQGFGEQYF.

The chain joins TRBV15 to TRBJ1-5, with D unresolved. Per the germline V gene, CDR1 is LNHNV and CDR2 is YYDKDF (reference sequence). The CDR3 has 16 residues. Trimming cost V 1 base and J 7 bases, with 17 bases left between them. CDR3 coding DNA: TGTGCCACCAGCAGAGGAGGCTGGGCGGAAGGACAGCCCCAGCATTTT. Translation gives CATSRGGWAEGQPQHF.